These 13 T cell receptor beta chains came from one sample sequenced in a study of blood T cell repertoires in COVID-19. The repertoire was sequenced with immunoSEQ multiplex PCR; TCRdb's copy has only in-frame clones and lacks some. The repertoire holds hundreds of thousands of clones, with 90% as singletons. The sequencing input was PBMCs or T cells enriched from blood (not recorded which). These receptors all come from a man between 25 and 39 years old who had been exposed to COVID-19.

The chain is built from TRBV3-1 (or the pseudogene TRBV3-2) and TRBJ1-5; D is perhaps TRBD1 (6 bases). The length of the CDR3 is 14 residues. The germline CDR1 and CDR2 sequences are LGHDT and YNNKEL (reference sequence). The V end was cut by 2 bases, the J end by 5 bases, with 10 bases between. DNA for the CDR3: TGTGCCAGCAGCCAATCCCCAGGGGATCAGCCCCAGCATTTT. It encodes CASSQSPGDQPQHF.

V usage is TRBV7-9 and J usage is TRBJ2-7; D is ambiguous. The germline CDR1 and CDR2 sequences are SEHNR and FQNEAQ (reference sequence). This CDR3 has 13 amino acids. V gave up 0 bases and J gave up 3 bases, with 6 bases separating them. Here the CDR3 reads CASSLAVRYEQYF. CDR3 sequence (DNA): TGTGCCAGCAGCTTAGCGGTGCGCTACGAGCAGTACTTC. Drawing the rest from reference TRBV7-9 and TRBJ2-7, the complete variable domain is DTGVSQNPRHKITKRGQNVTFRCDPISEHNRLYWYRQTLGQGPEFLTYFQNEAQLEKSRLLSDRFSAERPKGSFSTLEIQRTEQGDSAMYLCASSLAVRYEQYFGPGTRLTVT.

This CDR3 is CASSFQGAMNTEAFF. The CDR3 DNA reads TGCGCCAGCAGCTTCCAGGGGGCGATGAACACTGAAGCTTTCTTT. The J gene is TRBJ1-1, the V gene TRBV5-1; 8 nucleotides match TRBD1. J was trimmed by 0 bases and V by 2 bases; bases with no gene match: 3. The germline V gene has CDR1 SGHRS and CDR2 YFSETQ. The CDR3 is 15 residues long.

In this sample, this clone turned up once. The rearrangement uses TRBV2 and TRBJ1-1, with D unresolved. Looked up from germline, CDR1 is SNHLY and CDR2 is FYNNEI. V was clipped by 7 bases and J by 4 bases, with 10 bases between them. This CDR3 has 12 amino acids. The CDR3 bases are TGTGCCAGCAACCCTGAGGGCACTGAAGCTTTCTTT. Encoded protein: CASNPEGTEAFF.

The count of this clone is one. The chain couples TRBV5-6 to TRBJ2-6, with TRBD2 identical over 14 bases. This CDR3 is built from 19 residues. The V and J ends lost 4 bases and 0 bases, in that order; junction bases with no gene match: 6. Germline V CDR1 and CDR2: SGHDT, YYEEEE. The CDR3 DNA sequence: TGTGCCAGCAGCCTAGGACTAGCGGGGGGCCGCTCTGGGGCCAACGTCCTGACTTTC. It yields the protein CASSLGLAGGRSGANVLTF.

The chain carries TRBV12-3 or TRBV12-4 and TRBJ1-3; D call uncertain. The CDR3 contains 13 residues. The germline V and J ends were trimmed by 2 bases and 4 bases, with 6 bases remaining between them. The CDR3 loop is CASSLTPGNTIYF. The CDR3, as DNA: TGTGCCAGCAGTTTAACACCCGGAAACACCATATATTTT.

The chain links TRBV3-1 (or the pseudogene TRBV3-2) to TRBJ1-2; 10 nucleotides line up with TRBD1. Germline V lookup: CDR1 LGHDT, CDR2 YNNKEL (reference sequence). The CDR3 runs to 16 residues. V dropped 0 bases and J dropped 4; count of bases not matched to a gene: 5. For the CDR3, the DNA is TGTGCCAGCAGCCAAGAAACGGGACAGGGGTCCTATGGCTACACCTTC. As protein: CASSQETGQGSYGYTF.

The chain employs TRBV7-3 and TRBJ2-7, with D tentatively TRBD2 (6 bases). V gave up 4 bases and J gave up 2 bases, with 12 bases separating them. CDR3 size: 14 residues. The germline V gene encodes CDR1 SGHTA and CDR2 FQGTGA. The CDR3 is CASSSGTVPYEQYF. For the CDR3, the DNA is TGTGCCAGCAGCTCCGGGACTGTTCCCTACGAGCAGTACTTC.

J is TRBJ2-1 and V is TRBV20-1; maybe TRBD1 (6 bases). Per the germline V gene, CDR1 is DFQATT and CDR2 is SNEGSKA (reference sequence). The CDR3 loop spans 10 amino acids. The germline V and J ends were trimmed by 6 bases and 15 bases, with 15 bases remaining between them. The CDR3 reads CSAGPGQSFF. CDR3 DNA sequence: TGCAGTGCGGGTCCGGGACAATCGTTCTTC.

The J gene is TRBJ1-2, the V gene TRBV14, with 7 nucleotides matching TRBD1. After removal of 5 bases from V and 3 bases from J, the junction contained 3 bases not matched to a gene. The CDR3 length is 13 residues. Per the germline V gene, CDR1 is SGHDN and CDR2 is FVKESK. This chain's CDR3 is CASSDREYYGYTF. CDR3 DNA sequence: TGTGCCAGCAGCGACAGGGAGTACTATGGCTACACCTTC. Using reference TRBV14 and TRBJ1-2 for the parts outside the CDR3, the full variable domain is EAGVTQFPSHSVIEKGQTVTLRCDPISGHDNLYWYRRVMGKEIKFLLHFVKESKQDESGMPNNRFLAERTGGTYSTLKVQPAELEDSGVYFCASSDREYYGYTFGSGTRLTVV.

The CDR3 sequence is CASSLGSGNQPQHF. In DNA form, the CDR3 reads TGTGCCAGCAGCTTAGGTTCTGGCAATCAGCCCCAGCATTTT. The chain joins TRBV7-9 to TRBJ1-5; D is ambiguous. Deletions cut 1 base from V and 2 bases from J, with 6 bases between. The CDR3 consists of 14 residues. Germline V lookup: CDR1 SEHNR, CDR2 FQNEAQ (reference sequence).

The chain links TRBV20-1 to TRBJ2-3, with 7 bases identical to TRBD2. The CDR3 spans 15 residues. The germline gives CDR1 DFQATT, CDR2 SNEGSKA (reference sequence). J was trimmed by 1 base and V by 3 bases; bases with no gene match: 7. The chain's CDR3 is CSASSGGGGTDTQYF. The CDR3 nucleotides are TGCAGTGCTAGTTCAGGCGGGGGTGGCACAGATACGCAGTATTTT.

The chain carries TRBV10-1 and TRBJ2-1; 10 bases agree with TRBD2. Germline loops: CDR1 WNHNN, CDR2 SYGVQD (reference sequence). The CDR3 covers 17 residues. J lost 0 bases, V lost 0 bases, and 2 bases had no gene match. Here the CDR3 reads CASSESQRGGSYNEQFF. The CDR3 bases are TGCGCCAGCAGTGAGTCCCAGCGGGGGGGCTCCTACAATGAGCAGTTCTTC.